What follows is one T cell receptor beta chain and its context. CDR3 length equals 11 residues. Germline values: CDR1 GTSNPN, CDR2 SVGIG (reference sequence). The V and J ends lost 5 bases and 6 bases respectively, with 9 bases between them. PCR was performed a second time for about 7 to 12 cycles using a sample-barcoded 5' primer and a J-beta primer mix. Each CDR3 protein gets one entry after TCRdb re-called the 5' RACE reads with MiXCR. The table records 800,000 to 950,000 distinct CDR3 sequences, 45% to 50% of them present only once. This record belongs to a study of blood T cells in healthy people across ages.

Sequencing input: blood. The sequence was obtained from a man aged 25-45 years in good health. This chain links TRBV30 with TRBJ2-3, with D perhaps TRBD1 (5 bases). The CDR3 DNA follows: TGTGCCTGGGGGGCTATGGATACGCAGTATTTT. It is translated as CAWGAMDTQYF.